A single TCR beta chain is shown here with its context. The data were taken from a study of blood T cell repertoires in COVID-19. About the research overall: Nucleic acid was either cDNA or gDNA, and it came from T cells, B-cell-depleted T cells, or PBMCs.

Authors' methods: By means of reference gene primer amplification, nucleated cell counts were estimated. The data were produced by immunoSEQ multiplex PCR, yet TCRdb's version contains in-frame clones alone and is incomplete. That table is the source of V, J and clone size, and D and trimming were worked out from the DNA. The sample lists roughly 410,000 clones, 89% occurring once. Germline values: CDR1 SGHTA, CDR2 FQGNSA. CDR3 length equals 16 residues. V lost 1 base to trimming and J lost 3 bases, with 15 bases between them. The chain links TRBV7-2 to TRBJ2-5; the D gene is possibly TRBD2 (7 bases). Sequences were obtained from peripheral blood. This sequence was found in a woman aged 40 to 50 with COVID-19, enrolled during active disease. The CDR3 nucleotides read TGTGCCAGCAGCTTAGATTGGGGGGGCAGCGAAGAGACCCAGTACTTC. Translating it yields CASSLDWGGSEETQYF.